These 12 T cell receptor beta chains share one sample of origin, sequenced in a study of blood T cells in healthy people across ages. For the second PCR, which ran for 7 to 11 cycles, a sample-barcoded 5' primer and a J-beta primer mix were used. TCRdb processed the 5' RACE reads anew with MiXCR; each CDR3 protein has one entry. The sample yields about 1,400,000 distinct CDR3 sequences, approximately 40% seen once. The specimen sequenced was blood. The receptors derive from a woman aged 18-29 years in good health.

V is TRBV9 and J is TRBJ2-1; maybe TRBD1 (6 bases). V lost 0 bases and J 8 bases, leaving 12 bases between the germline ends. The CDR3 covers 14 residues. Germline V gene lookup returns CDR1 SGDLS and CDR2 YYNGEE. The CDR3 DNA follows: TGTGCCAGCAGCGTAGAGGGGGAGCTTGATGAGCAGTTCTTC. It encodes CASSVEGELDEQFF.

The chain links TRBV5-1 to TRBJ1-5; TRBD1 is a possible D gene (5 bases). Germline assignment: CDR1 SGHRS and CDR2 YFSETQ. This CDR3 comprises 13 residues. V lost 2 bases and J lost 5, with 8 bases in between. The CDR3 sequence is CASSLEGHQPQHF. As DNA, the CDR3 is TGCGCCAGCAGCTTAGAGGGGCATCAGCCCCAGCATTTT.

This clonotype was recorded a few times. The chain is built from TRBV11-2 and TRBJ2-3; possible D gene TRBD1, 6 bases. V was clipped by 0 bases and J by 3 bases, with 13 bases between them. The CDR3 consists of 16 residues. Germline CDR1 reads SGHAT; CDR2 reads FQNNGV. The CDR3 coding sequence is TGTGCCAGCAGCTTAGAAATAGGCAGGGGTACAGATACGCAGTATTTT. It encodes CASSLEIGRGTDTQYF.

This chain links TRBV28 with TRBJ1-5, with TRBD1 matching over 7 bases. Trimming cost V 2 bases and J 7 bases; bases outside gene matches: 8. The CDR3 is 15 amino acids. Looked up from germline, CDR1 is MDHEN and CDR2 is SYDVKM. CDR3 residues: CASSLRQGGVQPQHF. As DNA, the CDR3 is TGTGCCAGCAGTTTAAGACAGGGTGGAGTGCAGCCCCAGCATTTT.

The rearrangement joins TRBV4-1 to TRBJ2-7; the D call may be TRBD1 or TRBD2 (6 bases each). With 4 bases removed from V and 4 bases from J, the gap between germline ends came to 14 bases. The germline gives CDR1 MGHRA, CDR2 YSYEKL. The CDR3 covers 14 residues. The CDR3 loop is CASSPRGLNYEQYF. The CDR3 nucleotides are TGCGCCAGCAGCCCTCGGGGGCTAAATTACGAGCAGTACTTC.

The chain couples TRBV7-6 to TRBJ2-3; D is possibly TRBD1 (6 bases). There are 14 residues in the CDR3. The ends were cut back, 3 bases at V and 5 bases at J, with 12 bases in the middle. Per the germline V gene, CDR1 is SGHVS and CDR2 is FNYEAQ. This CDR3 reads CASSFMAQGDTQYF. The CDR3 DNA reads TGTGCCAGCAGCTTTATGGCACAGGGAGATACGCAGTATTTT. The full variable domain, with the rest looked up from reference TRBV7-6 and TRBJ2-3, is GAGVSQSPRYKVTKRGQDVALRCDPISGHVSLYWYRQALGQGPEFLTYFNYEAQQDKSGLPNDRFSAERPEGSISTLTIQRTEQRDSAMYRCASSFMAQGDTQYFGPGTRLTVL.

This clonotype was picked up one time. The chain has TRBV27 and TRBJ2-7; 11 nucleotides agree with TRBD2. This CDR3 has 17 residues. V was pared by 5 bases and J by 3 bases, with 12 bases of the junction left unmatched. Germline V gene lookup returns CDR1 MNHEY and CDR2 SMNVEV (reference sequence). For the CDR3, the DNA is TGTGCCAGCAGTCTTAATCCGGGACTAGCGGACTACTACGAGCAGTACTTC. It codes for CASSLNPGLADYYEQYF.

CDR3 sequence: CASNPYVGANTEAFF. CDR3 in DNA: TGTGCCAGCAACCCTTACGTGGGGGCGAACACTGAAGCTTTCTTT. The gene calls are TRBV12-3 or TRBV12-4 and TRBJ1-1, with a possible D match to TRBD1 (6 bases). This CDR3 region has 15 residues. The V end was cut by 7 bases, the J end by 1 base, with 16 bases between.

This clonotype has a count of ten or more. The chain employs TRBV7-6 and TRBJ2-5; no reliable D call. Trimming removed 3 bases from V and 0 bases from J, with 11 bases in between. CDR1 is SGHVS, CDR2 FNYEAQ, per germline. The CDR3 has 15 amino acids. Here the CDR3 reads CASSLESLNQETQYF. DNA of the CDR3: TGTGCCAGCAGCTTGGAGTCGCTAAACCAAGAGACCCAGTACTTC.

The chain combines TRBV18 with TRBJ2-3; TRBD1 is a possible D gene (6 bases). The CDR3 runs 15 residues. V was shortened by 3 bases and J by 3 bases, with 13 bases between the two germline ends. Germline V gene data show CDR1 as KGHSH and CDR2 as LQKENI. The CDR3 region is CASSPPGDETDTQYF. In nucleotides, the CDR3 is TGTGCCAGCTCACCTCCAGGGGACGAAACAGATACGCAGTATTTT.

This clonotype showed up just once. An end of the junction differs from the germline gene, which may be a read error. V gene TRBV7-9 combines with J gene TRBJ2-3; D unclear. The CDR3 sequence is 12 residues long. In germline, CDR1 is SEHNR, CDR2 FQNEAQ (reference sequence). CDR3 in amino acids: CTSNPGTDTQYF. CDR3 in DNA: TGTACCAGCAACCCGGGTACAGATACGCAGTATTTT.

This clonotype was observed a handful of times. V is TRBV6-2 or TRBV6-3 and J is TRBJ1-2; 8 bases agree with TRBD1. CDR1 is MNHEY and CDR2 is SVGEGT in the germline V gene. This CDR3 contains 13 residues. J lost 9 bases, V lost 7 bases, and 10 bases had no gene match. The CDR3 protein is CASKPGGFLSYTF. CDR3 DNA: TGTGCCAGCAAGCCAGGGGGCTTCTTGAGCTACACCTTC.